This TCR beta chain was sequenced in a study of T cells in Graves' hyperthyroidism and ophthalmopathy. Study overall: Peripheral blood was obtained at initial diagnosis, preceding any treatment.

Findings of the study overall: Appearing also in blood were most of the thyroid clonotypes expanded above 0.001.

Together with thyroid ultrasound, orbital computed tomography, serum thyroxine and TRAb, clinical symptoms were used for diagnoses. Fresh peripheral blood, 7.5 to 10 ml, yielded the PBMCs. From RNA transcripts, TCR beta CDR3 regions were amplified. Researchers ran a first-round RT-PCR on the TCR CDR3 using the HTBI primer set. In TCRdb, the multiplex PCR reads were re-called with MiXCR into one record per CDR3 protein. The table lists approximately 870,000 distinct CDR3 sequences, around 38% of them singletons. In its sample, this clonotype was seen many times. Its cognate antigen is unknown. Deletions cut 5 bases from V and 5 bases from J, with 18 bases between. The CDR3 is 16 residues long. The germline CDR1 and CDR2 sequences are MGHDK and SYGVNS.

The sample comprised blood. This TCR was sampled from a man aged 18 to 30 with Graves' hyperthyroidism. The chain recombines TRBV25-1 with TRBJ1-4; D may be TRBD1 (5 bases). The CDR3 spells CASSPSLLGRNEKLFF. The CDR3 DNA reads as TGTGCCAGCAGTCCGTCGTTACTGGGACGAAATGAAAAACTGTTTTTT.